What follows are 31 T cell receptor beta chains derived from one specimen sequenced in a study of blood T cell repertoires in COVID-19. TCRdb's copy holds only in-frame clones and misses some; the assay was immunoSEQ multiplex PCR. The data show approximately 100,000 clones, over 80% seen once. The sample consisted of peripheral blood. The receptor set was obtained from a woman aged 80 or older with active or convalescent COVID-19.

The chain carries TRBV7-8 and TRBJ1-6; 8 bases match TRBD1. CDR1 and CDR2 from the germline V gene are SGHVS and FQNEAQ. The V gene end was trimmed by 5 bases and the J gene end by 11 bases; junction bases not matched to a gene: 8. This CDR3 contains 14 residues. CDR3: CASSPGRTGPPLHF. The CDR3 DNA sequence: TGTGCCAGCAGCCCCGGGAGGACAGGGCCACCCCTCCACTTT.

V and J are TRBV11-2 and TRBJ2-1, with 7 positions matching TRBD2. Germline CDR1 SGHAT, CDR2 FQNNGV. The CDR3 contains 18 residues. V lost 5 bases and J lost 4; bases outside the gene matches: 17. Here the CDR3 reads CASSPRYEKGGVYNEQFF. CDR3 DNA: TGTGCCAGCAGCCCTAGGTATGAAAAGGGAGGGGTTTACAATGAGCAGTTCTTC.

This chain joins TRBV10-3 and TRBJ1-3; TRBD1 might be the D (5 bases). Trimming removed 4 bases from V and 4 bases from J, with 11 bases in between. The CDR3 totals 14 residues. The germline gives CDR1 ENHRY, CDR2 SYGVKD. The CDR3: CAISAGEGGNTIYF. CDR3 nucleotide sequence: TGTGCCATCAGTGCGGGGGAAGGAGGAAACACCATATATTTT.

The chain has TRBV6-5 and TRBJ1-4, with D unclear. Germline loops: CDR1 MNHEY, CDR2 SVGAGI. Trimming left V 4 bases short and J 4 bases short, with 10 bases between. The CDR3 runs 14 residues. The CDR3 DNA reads TGTGCCAGCAGTTTGGCGGGGATTAATGAAAAACTGTTTTTT. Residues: CASSLAGINEKLFF.

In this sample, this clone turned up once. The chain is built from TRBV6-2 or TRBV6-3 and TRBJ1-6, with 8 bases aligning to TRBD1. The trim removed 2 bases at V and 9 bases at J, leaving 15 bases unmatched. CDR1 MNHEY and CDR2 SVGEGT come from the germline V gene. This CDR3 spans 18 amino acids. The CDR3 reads CASSYLPDRGSSGSPLHF. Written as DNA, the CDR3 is TGTGCCAGCAGTTACCTCCCCGACAGGGGATCTTCAGGTTCACCCCTCCACTTT.

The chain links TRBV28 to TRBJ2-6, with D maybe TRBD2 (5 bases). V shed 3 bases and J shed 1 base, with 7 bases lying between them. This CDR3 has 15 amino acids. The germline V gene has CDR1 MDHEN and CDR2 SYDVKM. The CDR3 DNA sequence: TGTGCCAGCAGTTTCTCGGGATCTGGGGCCAACGTCCTGACTTTC. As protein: CASSFSGSGANVLTF.

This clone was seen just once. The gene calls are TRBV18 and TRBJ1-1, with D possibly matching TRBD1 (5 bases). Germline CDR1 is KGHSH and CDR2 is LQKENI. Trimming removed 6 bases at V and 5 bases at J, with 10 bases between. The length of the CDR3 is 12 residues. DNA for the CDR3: TGTGCCAGCTCGTCGCGGGGGACTGAAGCTTTCTTT. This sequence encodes CASSSRGTEAFF.

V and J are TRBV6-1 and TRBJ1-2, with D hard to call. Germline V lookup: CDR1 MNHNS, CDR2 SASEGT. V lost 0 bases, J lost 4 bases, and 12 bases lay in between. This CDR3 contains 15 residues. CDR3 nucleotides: TGTGCCAGCAGTGAAGCGCTGTTCGGGTCCTATGGCTACACCTTC. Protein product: CASSEALFGSYGYTF.

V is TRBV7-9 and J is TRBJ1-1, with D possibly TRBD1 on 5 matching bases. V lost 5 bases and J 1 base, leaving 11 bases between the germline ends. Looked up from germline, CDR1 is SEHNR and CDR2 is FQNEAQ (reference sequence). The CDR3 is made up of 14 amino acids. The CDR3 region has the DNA TGTGCCAGCAGCACAGGCCCCTCGAACACTGAAGCTTTCTTT. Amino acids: CASSTGPSNTEAFF.

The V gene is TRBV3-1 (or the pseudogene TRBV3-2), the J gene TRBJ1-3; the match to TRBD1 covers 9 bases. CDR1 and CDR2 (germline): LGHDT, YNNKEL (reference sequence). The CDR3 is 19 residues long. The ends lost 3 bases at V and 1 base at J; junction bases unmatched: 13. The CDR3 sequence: CASSQGKAGQGVSGNTIYF. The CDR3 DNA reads TGTGCCAGCAGCCAGGGCAAGGCGGGACAGGGAGTTTCTGGAAACACCATATATTTT.

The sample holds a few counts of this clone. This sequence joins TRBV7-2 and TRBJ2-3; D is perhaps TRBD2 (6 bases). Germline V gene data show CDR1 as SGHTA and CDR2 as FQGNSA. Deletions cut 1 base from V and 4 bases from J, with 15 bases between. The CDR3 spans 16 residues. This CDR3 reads CASSLGPGVIPDTQYF. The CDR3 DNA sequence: TGTGCCAGCAGCTTAGGTCCGGGAGTGATCCCAGATACGCAGTATTTT. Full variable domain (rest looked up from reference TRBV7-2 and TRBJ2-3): GAGVSQSPSNKVTEKGKDVELRCDPISGHTALYWYRQSLGQGLEFLIYFQGNSAPDKSGLPSDRFSAERTGGSVSTLTIQRTQQEDSAVYLCASSLGPGVIPDTQYFGPGTRLTVL.

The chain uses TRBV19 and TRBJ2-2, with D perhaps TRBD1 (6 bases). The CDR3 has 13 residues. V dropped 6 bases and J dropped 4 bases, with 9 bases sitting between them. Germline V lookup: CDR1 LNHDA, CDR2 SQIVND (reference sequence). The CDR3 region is CASSEQGTGELFF. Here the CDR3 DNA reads TGTGCCAGTAGCGAACAGGGCACCGGGGAGCTGTTTTTT.

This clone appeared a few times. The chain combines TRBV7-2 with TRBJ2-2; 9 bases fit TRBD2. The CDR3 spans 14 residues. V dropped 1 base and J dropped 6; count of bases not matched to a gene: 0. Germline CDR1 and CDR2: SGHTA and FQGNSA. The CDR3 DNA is TGTGCCAGCAGCTTAGGGACTAGCGCCGGGGAGCTGTTTTTT. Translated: CASSLGTSAGELFF.

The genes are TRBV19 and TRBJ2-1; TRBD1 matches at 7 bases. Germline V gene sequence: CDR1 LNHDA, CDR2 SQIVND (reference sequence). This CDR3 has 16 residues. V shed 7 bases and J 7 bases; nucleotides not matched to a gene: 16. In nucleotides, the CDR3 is TGTGCCAGTATGGGACAGAATACCGTCGCAATAAATGAGCAGTTCTTC. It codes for CASMGQNTVAINEQFF.

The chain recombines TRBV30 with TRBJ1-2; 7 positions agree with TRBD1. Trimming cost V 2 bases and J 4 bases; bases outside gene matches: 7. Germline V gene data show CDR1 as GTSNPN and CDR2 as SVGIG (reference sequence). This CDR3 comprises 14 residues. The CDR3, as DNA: TGTGCCTGGAGTTTAGGGACAGTCAGCTATGGCTACACCTTC. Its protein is CAWSLGTVSYGYTF.

CDR3 nucleotides: TGTGCCAGCAGCTCGGGACAGGGGACCGAAACTGAAGCTTTCTTT. Its protein is CASSSGQGTETEAFF. The gene calls are TRBV7-6 and TRBJ1-1; 10 nucleotides agree with TRBD1. V lost 4 bases to trimming and J lost 5 bases; unmatched junction nucleotides: 7. This CDR3 comprises 15 residues. Looked up from germline, CDR1 is SGHVS and CDR2 is FNYEAQ.

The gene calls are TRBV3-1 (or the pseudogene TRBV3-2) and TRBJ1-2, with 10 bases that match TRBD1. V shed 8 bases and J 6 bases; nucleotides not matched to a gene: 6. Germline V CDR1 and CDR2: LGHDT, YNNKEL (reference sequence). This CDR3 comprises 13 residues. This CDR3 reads CASEGTGADGYTF. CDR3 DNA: TGTGCCAGCGAAGGGACAGGGGCGGATGGCTACACCTTC.

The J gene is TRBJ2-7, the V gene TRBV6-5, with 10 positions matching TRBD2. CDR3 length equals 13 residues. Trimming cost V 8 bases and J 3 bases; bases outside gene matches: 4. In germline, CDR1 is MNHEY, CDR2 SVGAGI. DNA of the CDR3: TGTGCCAGCGGTACTAGCGGGGACTACGAGCAGTACTTC. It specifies CASGTSGDYEQYF.

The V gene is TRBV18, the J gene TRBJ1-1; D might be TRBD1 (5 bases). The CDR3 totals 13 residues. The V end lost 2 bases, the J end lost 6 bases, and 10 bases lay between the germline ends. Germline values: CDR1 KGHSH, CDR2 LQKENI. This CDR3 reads CASSPGQQAEAFF. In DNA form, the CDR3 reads TGTGCCAGCTCACCAGGTCAACAGGCTGAAGCTTTCTTT.

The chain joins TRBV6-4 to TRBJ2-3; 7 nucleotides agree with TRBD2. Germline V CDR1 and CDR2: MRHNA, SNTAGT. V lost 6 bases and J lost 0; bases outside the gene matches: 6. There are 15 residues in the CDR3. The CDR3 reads CASREGRVSTDTQYF. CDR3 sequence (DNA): TGTGCCAGCAGGGAAGGGAGGGTTAGCACAGATACGCAGTATTTT.

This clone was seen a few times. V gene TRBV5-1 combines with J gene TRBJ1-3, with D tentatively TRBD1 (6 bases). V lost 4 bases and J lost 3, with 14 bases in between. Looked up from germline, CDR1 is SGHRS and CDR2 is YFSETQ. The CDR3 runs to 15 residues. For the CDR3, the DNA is TGCGCCAGCAGCCCGGGGGGGGCCCTTGGAAACACCATATATTTT. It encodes CASSPGGALGNTIYF.

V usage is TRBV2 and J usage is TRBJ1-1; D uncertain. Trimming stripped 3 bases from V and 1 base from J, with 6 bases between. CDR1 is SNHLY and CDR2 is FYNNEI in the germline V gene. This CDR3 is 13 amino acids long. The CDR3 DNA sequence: TGTGCCAGCAGTGATCTTCCGAACACTGAAGCTTTCTTT. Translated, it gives CASSDLPNTEAFF.

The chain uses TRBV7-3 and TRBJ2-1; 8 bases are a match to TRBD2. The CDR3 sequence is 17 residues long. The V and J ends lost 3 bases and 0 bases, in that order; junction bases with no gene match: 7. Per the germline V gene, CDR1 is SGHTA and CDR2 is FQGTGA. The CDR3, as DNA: TGTGCCAGCAGCTTCTTCGGGCGGGAGGCCTCCTACAATGAGCAGTTCTTC. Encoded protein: CASSFFGREASYNEQFF. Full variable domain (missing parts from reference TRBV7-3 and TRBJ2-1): GAGVSQTPSNKVTEKGKYVELRCDPISGHTALYWYRQSLGQGPEFLIYFQGTGAADDSGLPNDRFFAVRPEGSVSTLKIQRTERGDSAVYLCASSFFGREASYNEQFFGPGTRLTVL.

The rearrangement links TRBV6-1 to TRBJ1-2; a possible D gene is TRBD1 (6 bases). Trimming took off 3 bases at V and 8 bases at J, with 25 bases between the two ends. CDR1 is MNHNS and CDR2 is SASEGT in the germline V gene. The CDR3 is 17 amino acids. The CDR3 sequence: CASSDGGVTGTLYGYTF. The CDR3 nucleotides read TGTGCCAGCAGTGACGGTGGAGTTACAGGGACACTATACGGCTACACCTTC.

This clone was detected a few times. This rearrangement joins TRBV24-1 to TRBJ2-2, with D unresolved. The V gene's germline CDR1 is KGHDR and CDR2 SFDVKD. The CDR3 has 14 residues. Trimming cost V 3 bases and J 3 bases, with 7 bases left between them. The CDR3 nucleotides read TGTGCCACCAGTGATGGCACCCACACCGGGGAGCTGTTTTTT. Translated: CATSDGTHTGELFF.

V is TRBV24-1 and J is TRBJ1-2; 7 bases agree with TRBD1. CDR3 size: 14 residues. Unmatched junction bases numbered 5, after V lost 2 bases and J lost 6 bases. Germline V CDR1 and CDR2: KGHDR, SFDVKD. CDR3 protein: CATSDYDRVDGYTF. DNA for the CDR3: TGTGCCACCAGTGATTATGACAGGGTAGATGGCTACACCTTC.

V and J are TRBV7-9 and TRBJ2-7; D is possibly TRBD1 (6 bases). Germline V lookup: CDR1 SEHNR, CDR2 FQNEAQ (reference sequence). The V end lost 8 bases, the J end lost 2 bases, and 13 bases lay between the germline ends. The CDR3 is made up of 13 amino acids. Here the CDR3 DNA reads TGTGCCAGCCGCCAGGGGACCACCTACGAGCAGTACTTC. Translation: CASRQGTTYEQYF.

The chain's CDR3 is CASSLVVGGEQYF. The CDR3 DNA is TGTGCCAGCAGCTTAGTGGTGGGAGGCGAGCAGTACTTC. The J gene is TRBJ2-7, the V gene TRBV7-9, with D possibly TRBD2 on 6 matching bases. The germline V gene has CDR1 SEHNR and CDR2 FQNEAQ (reference sequence). The CDR3 extends over 13 amino acids. Between the trimmed V and J ends, which lost 1 base and 6 bases, there was a span of 10 bases.

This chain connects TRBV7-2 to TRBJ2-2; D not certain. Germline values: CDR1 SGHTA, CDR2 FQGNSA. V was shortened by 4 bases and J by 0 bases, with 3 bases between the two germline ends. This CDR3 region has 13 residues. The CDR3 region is CASSSPNTGELFF. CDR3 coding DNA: TGTGCCAGCAGCTCTCCGAACACCGGGGAGCTGTTTTTT.

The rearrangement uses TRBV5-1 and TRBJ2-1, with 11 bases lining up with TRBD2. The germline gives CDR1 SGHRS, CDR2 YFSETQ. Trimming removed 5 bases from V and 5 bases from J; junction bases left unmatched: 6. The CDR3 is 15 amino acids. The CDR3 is CASRTGLAENNEQFF. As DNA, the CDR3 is TGCGCCAGCAGGACGGGACTAGCGGAAAACAATGAGCAGTTCTTC.

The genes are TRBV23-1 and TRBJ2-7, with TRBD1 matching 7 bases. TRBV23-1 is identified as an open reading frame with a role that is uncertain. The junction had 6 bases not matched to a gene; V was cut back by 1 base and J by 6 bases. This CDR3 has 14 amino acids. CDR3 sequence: CASSQYRGPIEQYF. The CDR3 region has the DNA TGCGCCAGCAGTCAATATAGGGGGCCTATCGAGCAGTACTTC.